This T cell receptor (beta chain) was found in a study of blood T cell repertoires in COVID-19 (dated by TCRdb to about 2020). Looking at the study overall: Samples from collaborators originated in the United States, Italy and Spain and spanned both the acute and convalescent phases of COVID-19. The dataset comprised deeply sampled blood TCRbeta repertoires from subjects exposed to, actively infected with, or recovered from COVID-19. A freely available public database, intended as a resource for researchers studying the immune response to SARS-CoV-2, is where the repertoires were released. Sample metadata almost always included a de-identified subject ID, COVID-19 status, age in years and sex. Samples came from the ongoing ImmuneRACE study (first 160 participants) plus 1,254 subjects from 6 global collaborators. The material from the prospective study consisted of cDNA or gDNA derived from T cells, B-cell-depleted T cells, or PBMCs. HLA class I and class II types, where available, came from metadata supplied by the sample provider rather than from assay-based typing.

Each collaborating institution followed its own protocols to collect whole blood in K2EDTA tubes. For TCRbeta analysis, collaborators shipped samples as frozen whole blood, isolated PBMCs, or DNA extracted from either of those sample types. V and J are trimmed by 0 bases and 0 bases, and the gene matches miss 6 bases of the junction. The CDR3 numbers 18 residues from cysteine through phenylalanine. The sequence is cut down to CDR3 DNA, 54 bases in frame from base 1. CDR1 is given as MGHRA and CDR2 as YSYEKL, both from the germline V gene. Notes on this clone: Its antigen is still unknown. Per-base qualities were not stored, and no clone one base away is much larger.

TCRbeta CDR3 regions were amplified from genomic DNA using the immunoSEQ Assay, a bias-controlled multiplex PCR. Per the source publication's procedure: Within the assay, amplification of reference gene primers was used to estimate how many nucleated cells each sample contained. Sequence reads were collapsed and filtered to measure the absolute abundance of every unique TCRbeta CDR3 rearrangement. For each sample, productive Simpson clonality was calculated as the square root of Simpson's diversity index across productive rearrangements. TCRdb provides this immuneACCESS table in a form limited to in-frame rearrangements. Some clones are lacking; in checked studies, under half of them reflect an unresolved V gene, and why the rest are absent is not known. V and J calls and clone size are given by that table; D and trimming were obtained from the DNA. The sample yields about 520,000 clones; 80% to 90% were counted once. The ten largest clones add up to 3% to 3.5% of the sample.

The investigation overall reported the following: The amount of clinical and demographic metadata varied by source and participant and was provided uncurated.

The sequence was obtained from a human donor in a cohort sampled during active COVID-19. The chain employs TRBV4-1 and TRBJ1-5; TRBD1 fits 9 bases in the junction. Material for sequencing was peripheral blood. The nucleotides are TGCGCCAGCAGCCAAGAATTCGACAGGGGGTATAGCAATCAGCCCCAGCATTTT. This codes for CASSQEFDRGYSNQPQHF.